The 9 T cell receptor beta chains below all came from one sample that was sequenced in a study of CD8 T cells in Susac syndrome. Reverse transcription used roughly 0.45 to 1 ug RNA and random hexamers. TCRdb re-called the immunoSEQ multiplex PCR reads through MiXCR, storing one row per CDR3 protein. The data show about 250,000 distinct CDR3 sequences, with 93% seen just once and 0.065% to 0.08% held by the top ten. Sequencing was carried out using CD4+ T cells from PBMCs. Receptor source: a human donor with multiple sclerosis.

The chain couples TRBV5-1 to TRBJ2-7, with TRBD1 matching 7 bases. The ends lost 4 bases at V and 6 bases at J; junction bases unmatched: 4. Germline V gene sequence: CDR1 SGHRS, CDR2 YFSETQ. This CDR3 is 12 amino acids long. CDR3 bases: TGCGCCAGCAGCACTACAGGGGTCGAGCAGTACTTC. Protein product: CASSTTGVEQYF.

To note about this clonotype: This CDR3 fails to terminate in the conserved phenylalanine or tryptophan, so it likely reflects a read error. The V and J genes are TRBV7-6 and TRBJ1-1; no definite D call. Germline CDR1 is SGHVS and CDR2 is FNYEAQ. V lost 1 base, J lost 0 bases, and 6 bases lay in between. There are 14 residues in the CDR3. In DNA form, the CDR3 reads TGTGCCAGCAGCTTAGAGCGGGTGAACACTGAAGCTTTCGTT. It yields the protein CASSLERVNTEAFV.

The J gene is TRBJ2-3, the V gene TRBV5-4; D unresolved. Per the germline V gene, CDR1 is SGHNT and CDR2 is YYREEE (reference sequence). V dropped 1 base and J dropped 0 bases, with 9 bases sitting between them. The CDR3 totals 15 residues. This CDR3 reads CASSLKVASTDTQYF. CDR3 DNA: TGTGCCAGCAGCTTGAAGGTAGCTAGCACAGATACGCAGTATTTT.

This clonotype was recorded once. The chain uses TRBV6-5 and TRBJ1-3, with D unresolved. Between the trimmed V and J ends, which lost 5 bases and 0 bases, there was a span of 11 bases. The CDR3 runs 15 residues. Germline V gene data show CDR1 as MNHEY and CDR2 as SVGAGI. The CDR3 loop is CASSVPPFSGNTIYF. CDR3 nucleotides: TGTGCCAGCAGTGTCCCCCCGTTCTCTGGAAACACCATATATTTT.

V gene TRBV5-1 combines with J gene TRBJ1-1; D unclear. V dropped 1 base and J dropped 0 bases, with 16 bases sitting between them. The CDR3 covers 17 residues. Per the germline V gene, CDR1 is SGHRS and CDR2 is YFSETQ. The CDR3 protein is CASSLPAFGRLNTEAFF. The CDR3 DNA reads TGCGCCAGCAGCTTGCCAGCCTTCGGACGGCTGAACACTGAAGCTTTCTTT.

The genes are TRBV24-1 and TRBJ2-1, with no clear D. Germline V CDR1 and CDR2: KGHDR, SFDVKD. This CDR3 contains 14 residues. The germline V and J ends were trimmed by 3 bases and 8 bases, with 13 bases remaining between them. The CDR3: CATSDPRPGYEQFF. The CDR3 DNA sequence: TGTGCCACCAGTGATCCCCGTCCGGGTTATGAGCAGTTCTTC.

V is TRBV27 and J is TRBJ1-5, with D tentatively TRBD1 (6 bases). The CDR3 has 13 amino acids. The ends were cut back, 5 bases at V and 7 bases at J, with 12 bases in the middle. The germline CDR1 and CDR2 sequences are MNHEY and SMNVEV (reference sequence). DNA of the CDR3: TGTGCCAGCAGTAGACAGGTAGCCCAGCCCCAGCATTTT. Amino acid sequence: CASSRQVAQPQHF.

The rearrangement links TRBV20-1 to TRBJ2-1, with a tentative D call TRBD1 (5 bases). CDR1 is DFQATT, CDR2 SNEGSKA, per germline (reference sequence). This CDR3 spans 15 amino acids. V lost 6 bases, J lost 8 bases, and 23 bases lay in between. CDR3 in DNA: TGCAGTGCCGAGTCTGGGCAGGGTGCGGTCGATGAGCAGTTCTTC. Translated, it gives CSAESGQGAVDEQFF.

CDR3 protein: CSVDQAGYGETQYF. The CDR3, as DNA: TGCAGCGTTGATCAGGCCGGATACGGAGAGACCCAGTACTTC. V and J are TRBV29-1 and TRBJ2-5; D remains unclear. V dropped 3 bases and J dropped 4 bases, with 15 bases sitting between them. Germline V gene lookup returns CDR1 SQVTM and CDR2 ANQGSEA. This CDR3 has 14 amino acids.